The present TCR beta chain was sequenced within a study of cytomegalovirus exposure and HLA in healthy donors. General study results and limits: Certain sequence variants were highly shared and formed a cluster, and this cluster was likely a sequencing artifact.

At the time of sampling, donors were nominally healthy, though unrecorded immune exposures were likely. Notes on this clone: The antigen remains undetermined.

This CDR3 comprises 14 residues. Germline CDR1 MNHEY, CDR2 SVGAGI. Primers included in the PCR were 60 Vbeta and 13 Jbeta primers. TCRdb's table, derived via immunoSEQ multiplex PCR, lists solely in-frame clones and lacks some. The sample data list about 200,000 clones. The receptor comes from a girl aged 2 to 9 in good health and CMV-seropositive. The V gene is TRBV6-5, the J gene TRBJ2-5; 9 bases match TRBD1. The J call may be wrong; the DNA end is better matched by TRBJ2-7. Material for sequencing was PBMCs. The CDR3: CASSFSDRGYEQYF. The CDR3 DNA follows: TGTGCCAGCAGTTTTTCGGACAGGGGCTACGAGCAGTACTTC.